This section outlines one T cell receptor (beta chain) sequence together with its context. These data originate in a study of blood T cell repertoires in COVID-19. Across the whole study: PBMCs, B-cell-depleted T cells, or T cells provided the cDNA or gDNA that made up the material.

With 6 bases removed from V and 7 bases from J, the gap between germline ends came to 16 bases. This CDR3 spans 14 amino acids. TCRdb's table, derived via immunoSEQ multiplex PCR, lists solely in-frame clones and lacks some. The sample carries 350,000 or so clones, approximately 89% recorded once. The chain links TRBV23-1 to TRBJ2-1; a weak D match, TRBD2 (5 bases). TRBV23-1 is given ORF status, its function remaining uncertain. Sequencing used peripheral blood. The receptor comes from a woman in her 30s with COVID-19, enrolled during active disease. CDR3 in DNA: TGCGCCAGCAGAGAGGGAGTGGAGAGAAATGAGCAGTTCTTC. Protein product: CASREGVERNEQFF.